These T cell receptor beta chains were read from a single sample in a study of cytomegalovirus exposure and HLA in healthy donors. Sequenced by immunoSEQ multiplex PCR; TCRdb stores in-frame clones only, minus some. The data contain under 150,000 clones, 80% of them seen just once; the ten biggest clones take up 3% to 3.5%. Sequenced input: PBMCs. Every receptor here comes from a male donor in good health and CMV-seronegative. Both conserved end residues are part of each CDR3. Each record gives: V gene, D gene, clone size, J gene, CDR3 protein, CDR3 DNA. The D gene is left open where the match is weak. Clone size is not always given. Where it is, it says once, few, many or a class for expanded clones.

V: TRBV6-6
D: -
size: few
J: TRBJ1-5
CDR3: CASRGSDGPQHF
DNA: TGTGCCAGCAGGGGCTCCGATGGGCCCCAGCATTTT

V: TRBV19
D: -
size: once
J: TRBJ2-7
CDR3: CATADAGDYEQYF
DNA: TGTGCCACAGCGGATGCAGGGGACTACGAGCAGTACTTC

V: TRBV7-3
D: TRBD2
size: -
J: TRBJ2-1
CDR3: CASSLTAGVSYNEQFF
DNA: TGTGCCAGCAGCTTAACCGCGGGGGTATCCTACAATGAGCAGTTCTTC

V: TRBV27
D: TRBD1
size: -
J: TRBJ2-5
CDR3: CASRWTGAIIETQYF
DNA: TGTGCCAGCAGATGGACAGGGGCAATAATCGAGACCCAGTACTTC

V: TRBV13
D: TRBD1
size: -
J: TRBJ1-2
CDR3: CASSIPGTGGEDYGYTF
DNA: TGTGCCAGCAGCATCCCGGGGACAGGGGGCGAGGACTATGGCTACACCTTC

V: TRBV11-2
D: -
size: -
J: TRBJ1-1
CDR3: CASRALEGRGTEAFF
DNA: TGTGCCAGCAGGGCCCTGGAGGGGCGGGGGACTGAAGCTTTCTTT

V: TRBV5-6
D: TRBD2
size: -
J: TRBJ2-6
CDR3: CASRSGGVTNSGANVLTF
DNA: TGTGCCAGCCGGTCGGGAGGGGTTACTAACTCTGGGGCCAACGTCCTGACTTTC

V: TRBV7-9
D: TRBD1
size: -
J: TRBJ2-7
CDR3: CASSLAAWTGDYEQYF
DNA: TGTGCCAGCAGCTTGGCCGCCTGGACAGGGGATTACGAGCAGTACTTC

V: TRBV18
D: TRBD2
size: once
J: TRBJ2-1
CDR3: CASSLRTSGSLNFGRGQFF
DNA: TGTGCCAGCTCACTCCGGACTAGCGGGAGTTTGAATTTTGGCAGAGGACAGTTCTTC

V: TRBV27
D: TRBD1
size: -
J: TRBJ1-2
CDR3: CASSLRDRGYGYTF
DNA: TGTGCCAGCAGTTTACGGGACAGGGGTTATGGCTACACCTTC

V: TRBV5-6
D: -
size: -
J: TRBJ2-2
CDR3: CASSLVQANTGELFF
DNA: TGTGCCAGCAGCTTAGTACAGGCGAACACCGGGGAGCTGTTTTTT

V: TRBV7-9
D: TRBD2
size: few
J: TRBJ2-4
CDR3: CASSLGASGGNSQYF
DNA: TGTGCCAGCAGCTTAGGGGCTAGCGGGGGAAACAGTCAGTACTTC